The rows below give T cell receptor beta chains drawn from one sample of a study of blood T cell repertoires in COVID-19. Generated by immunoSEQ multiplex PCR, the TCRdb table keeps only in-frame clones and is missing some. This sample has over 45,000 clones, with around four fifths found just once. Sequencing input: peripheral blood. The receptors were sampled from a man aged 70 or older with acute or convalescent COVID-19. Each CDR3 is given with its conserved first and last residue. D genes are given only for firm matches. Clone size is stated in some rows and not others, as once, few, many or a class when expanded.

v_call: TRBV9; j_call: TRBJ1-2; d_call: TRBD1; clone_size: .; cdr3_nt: TGTGCCAGCAGCGCTGGACAGGGAATCTATGGCTACACCTTC; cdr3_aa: CASSAGQGIYGYTF
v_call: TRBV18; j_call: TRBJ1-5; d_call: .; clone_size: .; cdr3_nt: TGTGCCAGCTCGCCGGAGAATCAGCCCCAGCATTTT; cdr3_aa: CASSPENQPQHF
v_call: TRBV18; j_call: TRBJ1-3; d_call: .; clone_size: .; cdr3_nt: TGTGCCAGCTCACCACCGGGTCGAGGGAGCTCTGGAAACACCATATATTTT; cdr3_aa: CASSPPGRGSSGNTIYF
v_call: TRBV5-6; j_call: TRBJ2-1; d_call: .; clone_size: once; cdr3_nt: TGTGCCAGCAGCTTTCGACAGCCCCTAGCGAATGAGCAGTTCTTC; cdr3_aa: CASSFRQPLANEQFF
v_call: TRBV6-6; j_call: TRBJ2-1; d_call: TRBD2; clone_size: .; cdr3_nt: TGTGCCAGCAGTTACCGACGGGAGGGCCGTAATGAGCAGTTCTTC; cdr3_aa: CASSYRREGRNEQFF
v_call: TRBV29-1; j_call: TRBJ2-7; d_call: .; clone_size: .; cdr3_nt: TGCAGCGTTGGGACTGTAGAGCAGTACTTC; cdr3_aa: CSVGTVEQYF
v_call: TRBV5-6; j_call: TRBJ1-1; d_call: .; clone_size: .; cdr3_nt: TGTGCCAGCAGCCCAGGGGTGAACACTGAAGCTTTCTTT; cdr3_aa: CASSPGVNTEAFF
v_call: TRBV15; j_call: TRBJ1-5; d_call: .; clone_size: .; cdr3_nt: TGTGCCACCAGCCTCCAGAGAGGAGTACCCAATCAGCCCCAGCATTTT; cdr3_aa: CATSLQRGVPNQPQHF
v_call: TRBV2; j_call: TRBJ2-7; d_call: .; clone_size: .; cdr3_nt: TGTGCCAGCAGTGAAGTTTGGTCAGGGAGGTTTAGCTTC; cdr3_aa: CASSEVWSGRFSF
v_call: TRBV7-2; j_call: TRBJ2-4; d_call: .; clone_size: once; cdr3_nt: TGTGCCAGCAGCATACGTACAGGGTTTTTGACCCTAGCCAAAAACATTCAGTACTTC; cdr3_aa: CASSIRTGFLTLAKNIQYF
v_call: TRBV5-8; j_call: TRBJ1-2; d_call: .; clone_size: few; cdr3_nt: TGTGCCAGCAGCTGGAGTTTTAACTATGGCTACACCTTC; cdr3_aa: CASSWSFNYGYTF
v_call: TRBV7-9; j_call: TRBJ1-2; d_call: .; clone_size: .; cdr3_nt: TGTGCCAGCACCAGCAGGGACTCCAACTATGGCTACACCTTC; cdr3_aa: CASTSRDSNYGYTF
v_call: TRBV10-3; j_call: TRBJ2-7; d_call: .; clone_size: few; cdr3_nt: TGTGCCATCAGTGACCCCGGACTCGGAGAGAACTACGAGCAGTACTTC; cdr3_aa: CAISDPGLGENYEQYF
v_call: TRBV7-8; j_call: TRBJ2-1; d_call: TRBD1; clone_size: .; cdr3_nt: TGTGCCAGCAGCCCCCGAGAGGGGGCGCAGGATGAGCAGTTCTTC; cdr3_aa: CASSPREGAQDEQFF
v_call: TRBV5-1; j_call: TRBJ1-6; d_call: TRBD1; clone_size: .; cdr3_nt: TGCGCCAGCAGCTATGACAGGGACCATTCACCCCTCCACTTT; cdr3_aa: CASSYDRDHSPLHF
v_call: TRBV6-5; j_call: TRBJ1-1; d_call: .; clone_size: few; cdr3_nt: TGTGCCAGCAGTTACTCGCGGCCGAACACTGAAGCTTTCTTT; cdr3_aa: CASSYSRPNTEAFF
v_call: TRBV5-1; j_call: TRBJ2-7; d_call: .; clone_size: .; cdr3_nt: TGCGCCAGCAGCTCCGCTGACAGTACCCACTCCTACGAGCAGTACTTC; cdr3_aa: CASSSADSTHSYEQYF
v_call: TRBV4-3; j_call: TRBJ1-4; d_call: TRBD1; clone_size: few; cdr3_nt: TGCGCCAGCAGCCAGACGACAGGGACAAGGGAAAAACTGTTTTTT; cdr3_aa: CASSQTTGTREKLFF
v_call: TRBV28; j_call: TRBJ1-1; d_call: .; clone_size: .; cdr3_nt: TGTGCCAGCAGTTTAAGCTTTACGATGAACACTGAAGCTTTCTTT; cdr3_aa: CASSLSFTMNTEAFF
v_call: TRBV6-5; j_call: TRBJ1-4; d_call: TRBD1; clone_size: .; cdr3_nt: TGTGCCAGCTGGACAGGGAACCCAACTAATGAAAAACTGTTTTTT; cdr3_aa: CASWTGNPTNEKLFF
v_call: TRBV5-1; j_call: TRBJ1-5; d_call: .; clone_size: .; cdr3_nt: TGCGCCAGCAGCTTGGATGGGTTCTCCGGGCAGCCCCAGCATTTT; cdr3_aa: CASSLDGFSGQPQHF
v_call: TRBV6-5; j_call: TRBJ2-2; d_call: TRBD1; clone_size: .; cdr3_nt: TGTGCCAGCAGTTATAGGGGGCATACCGGGGAGCTGTTTTTT; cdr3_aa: CASSYRGHTGELFF
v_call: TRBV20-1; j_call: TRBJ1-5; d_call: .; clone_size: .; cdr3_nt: TGCAGTGCAAGTACCCCAGGGAAGAATCAGCCCCAGCATTTT; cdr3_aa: CSASTPGKNQPQHF
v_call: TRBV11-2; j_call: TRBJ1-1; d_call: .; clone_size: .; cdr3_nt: TGTGCCAGCAGCTTAGGGCGAGGGGGTCACACTGAAGCTTTCTTT; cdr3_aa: CASSLGRGGHTEAFF
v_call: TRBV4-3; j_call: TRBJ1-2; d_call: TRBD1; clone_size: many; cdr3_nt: TGCGCCAGCAGCCAAAGACAGGGGGATGGCTACACCTTC; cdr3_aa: CASSQRQGDGYTF
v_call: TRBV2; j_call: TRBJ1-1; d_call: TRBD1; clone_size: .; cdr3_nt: TGTGCCAGCAGTTCCGATCGAGGGACAGGGGAAGCTTTCTTT; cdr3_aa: CASSSDRGTGEAFF
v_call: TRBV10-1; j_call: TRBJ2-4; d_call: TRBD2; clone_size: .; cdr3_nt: TGCGCCAGCAGTGAGGCCCATACTCTGCGACTAGCGGGAGTTCCCAAAAACATTCAGTACTTC; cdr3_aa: CASSEAHTLRLAGVPKNIQYF
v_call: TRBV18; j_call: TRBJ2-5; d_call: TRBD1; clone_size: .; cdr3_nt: TGTGCCAGCTCACCTACAGGGGGCCGAGAGACCCAGTACTTC; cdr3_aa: CASSPTGGRETQYF
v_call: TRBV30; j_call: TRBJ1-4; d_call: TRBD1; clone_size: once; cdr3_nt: TGTGCCTGGAGTCCAGGGGGTCGGAGTGAAAAACTGTTTTTT; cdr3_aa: CAWSPGGRSEKLFF
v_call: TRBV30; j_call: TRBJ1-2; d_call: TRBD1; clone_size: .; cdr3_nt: TGTGCCTGGAGACCGACAGGGGGTGGATATGGCTACACCTTC; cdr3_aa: CAWRPTGGGYGYTF
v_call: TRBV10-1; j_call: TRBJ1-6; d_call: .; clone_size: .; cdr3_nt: TGCGCCAGCAGTGAAACAGGGACCCCACCCCTCCACTTT; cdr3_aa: CASSETGTPPLHF
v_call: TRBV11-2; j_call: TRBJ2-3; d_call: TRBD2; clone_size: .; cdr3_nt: TGTGCCAGCAGCGACGGGACTAGCGGGGGGGGAACGCAGTATTTT; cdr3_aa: CASSDGTSGGGTQYF
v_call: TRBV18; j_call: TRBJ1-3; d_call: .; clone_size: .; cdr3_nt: TGTGCCAGCTCACCTTCGTCAGGGTTTGATGGAAACACCATATATTTT; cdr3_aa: CASSPSSGFDGNTIYF
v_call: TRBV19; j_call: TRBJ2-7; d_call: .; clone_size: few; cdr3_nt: TGTGCCAGTAGTGAGGCCGGGAGCTCCTACGAGCAGTACTTC; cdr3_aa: CASSEAGSSYEQYF
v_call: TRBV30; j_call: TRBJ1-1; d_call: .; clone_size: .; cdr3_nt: TGTGCCTGGAGTGACGACCCGGCGGGCACTGAAGCTTTCTTT; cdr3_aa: CAWSDDPAGTEAFF
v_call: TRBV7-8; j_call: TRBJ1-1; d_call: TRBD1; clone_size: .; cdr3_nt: TGTGCCAGCAGCTTGTACAGGGGAAGTTTTTTGGGGGCTTTCTTT; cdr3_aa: CASSLYRGSFLGAFF
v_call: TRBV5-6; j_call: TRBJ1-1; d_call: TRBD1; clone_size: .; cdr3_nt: TGTGCCAGCAGCTTGGCCGCAGGGGGTGCTTTCTTT; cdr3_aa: CASSLAAGGAFF
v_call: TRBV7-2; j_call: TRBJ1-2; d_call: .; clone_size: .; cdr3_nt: TGTGCCAGCAGCTTGGTAGGGGTGGGTGGCTACACCTTC; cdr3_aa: CASSLVGVGGYTF
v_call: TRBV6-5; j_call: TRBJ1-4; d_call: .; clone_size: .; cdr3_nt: TGTGCCAGCAGTTACTCAAGGGCTCGGCGGGGTGAAAAACTGTTTTTT; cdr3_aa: CASSYSRARRGEKLFF
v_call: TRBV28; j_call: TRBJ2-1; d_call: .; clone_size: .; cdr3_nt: TGTGCCAGCACACGTATCTCCGGCAGGGGCAATGAGCAGTTCTTC; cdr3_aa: CASTRISGRGNEQFF
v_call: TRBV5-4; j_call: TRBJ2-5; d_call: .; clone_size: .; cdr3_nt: TGTGCCAGCAGCACACAAAGGAGCTCGGATGCGTACTTC; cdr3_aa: CASSTQRSSDAYF
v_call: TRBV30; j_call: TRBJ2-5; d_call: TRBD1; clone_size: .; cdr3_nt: TGTGCCTGGAACAGGGGTCTTGAAATTTACCAAGAGACCCAGTACTTC; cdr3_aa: CAWNRGLEIYQETQYF
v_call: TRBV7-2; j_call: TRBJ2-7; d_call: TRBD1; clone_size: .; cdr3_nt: TGTGCCAGCAGCTCCGGGACAGGGGGCGAGCAGTACTTC; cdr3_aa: CASSSGTGGEQYF
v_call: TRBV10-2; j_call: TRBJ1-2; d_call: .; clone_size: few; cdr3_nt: TGCGCCAGCACCCCGGGACACCTCTATGGCTACACCTTC; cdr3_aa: CASTPGHLYGYTF
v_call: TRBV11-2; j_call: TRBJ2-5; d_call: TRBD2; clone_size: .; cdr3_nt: TGTGCCAGCAGCTTGGGACTAGCGGAAGAGACCCAGTACTTC; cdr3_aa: CASSLGLAEETQYF
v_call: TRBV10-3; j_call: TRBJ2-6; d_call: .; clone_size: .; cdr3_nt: TGTGCCATCAGTGAGTCGAGGAGCTCTGGGGCCAACGTCCTGACTTTC; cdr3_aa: CAISESRSSGANVLTF
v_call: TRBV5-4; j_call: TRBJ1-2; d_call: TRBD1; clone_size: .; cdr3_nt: TGTGCCATCGGACAGGGGAAAACCTATGGCTACACCTTC; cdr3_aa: CAIGQGKTYGYTF
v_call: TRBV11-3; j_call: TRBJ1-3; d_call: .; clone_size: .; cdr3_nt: TGTGCCAGCAGCTTAAAGGGGTCCTCTGGAAACACCATATATTTT; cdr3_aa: CASSLKGSSGNTIYF
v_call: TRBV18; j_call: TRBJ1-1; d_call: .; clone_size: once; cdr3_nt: TGTGCCAGCTCACCACGCAGTGGCACTGAAGCTTTCTTT; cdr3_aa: CASSPRSGTEAFF
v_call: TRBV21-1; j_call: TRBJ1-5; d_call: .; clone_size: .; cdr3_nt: .; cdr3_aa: CASSKDPRVGWGNQPQHF
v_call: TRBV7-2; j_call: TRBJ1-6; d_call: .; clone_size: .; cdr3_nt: TGTGCCAGCAGCTTGGTGCAAGGACAAAATAATTCACCCCTCCACTTT; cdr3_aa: CASSLVQGQNNSPLHF
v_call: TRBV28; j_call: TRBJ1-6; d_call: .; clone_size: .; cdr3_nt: TGTGCCAGCAGGCACGGCGGGGGGGGTGATTCACCCCTCCACTTT; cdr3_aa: CASRHGGGGDSPLHF
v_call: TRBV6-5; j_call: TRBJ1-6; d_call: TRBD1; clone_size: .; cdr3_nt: TGTGCCAGCAGTTACAAGGGACAGGATCCTTCACCCCTCCACTTT; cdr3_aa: CASSYKGQDPSPLHF
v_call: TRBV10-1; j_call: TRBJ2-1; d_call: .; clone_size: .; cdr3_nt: TGCGCCAGCAGTGATTCGGCTAGCGAAAATGAGCAGTTCTTC; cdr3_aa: CASSDSASENEQFF
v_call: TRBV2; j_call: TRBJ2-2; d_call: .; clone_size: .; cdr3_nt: TGTGCCAGCAGTGTGCAGGCGACCGGGGAGCTGTTTTTT; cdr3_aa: CASSVQATGELFF